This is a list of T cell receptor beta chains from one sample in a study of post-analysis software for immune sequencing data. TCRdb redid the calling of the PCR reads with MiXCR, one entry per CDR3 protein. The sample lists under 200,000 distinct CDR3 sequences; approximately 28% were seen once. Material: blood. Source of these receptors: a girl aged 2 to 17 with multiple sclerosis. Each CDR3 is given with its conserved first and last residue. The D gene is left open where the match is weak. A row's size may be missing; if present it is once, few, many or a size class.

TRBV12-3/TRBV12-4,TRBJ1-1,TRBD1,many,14,TGTGCCAGCAGCCCCGACAGGGGGGACACTGAAGCTTTCTTT,CASSPDRGDTEAFF
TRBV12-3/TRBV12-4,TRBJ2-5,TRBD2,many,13,TGTGCCAGCAGTCTCCTAGCGGAAGAGACCCAGTACTTC,CASSLLAEETQYF
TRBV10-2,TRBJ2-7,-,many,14,TGCGCCAGCAGAGACCTTGGGGGGGCCCACGAGCAGTACTTC,CASRDLGGAHEQYF
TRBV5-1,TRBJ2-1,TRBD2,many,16,TGCGCCAGCAGCTTTCGCCTAGCGGGAGGAGGGAATGAGCAGTTCTTC,CASSFRLAGGGNEQFF
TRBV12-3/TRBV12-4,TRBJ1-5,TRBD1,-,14,TGTGCCAGCAGTGCCGGGACAGGGAATCAGCCCCAGCATTTT,CASSAGTGNQPQHF
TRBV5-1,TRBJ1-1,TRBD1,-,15,TGCGCCAGCAGCTTGGCTGGGACAGGTAACGAAGTGGCTTTCTTT,CASSLAGTGNEVAFF
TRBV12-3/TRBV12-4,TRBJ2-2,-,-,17,TGTGCCAGCAGTTTATGGGGGCCGCAGACGAACACCGGGGAGCTGTTTTTT,CASSLWGPQTNTGELFF
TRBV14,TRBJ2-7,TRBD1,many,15,TGTGCCAGCAGCATTGACAGGGCGAACTCCTACGAGCAGTACTTC,CASSIDRANSYEQYF
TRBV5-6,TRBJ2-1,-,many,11,TGTGCCAGCAGCTCGCGTCATGAGCAGTTCTTC,CASSSRHEQFF
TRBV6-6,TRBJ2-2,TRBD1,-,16,TGTGCCAGCAGCAGGGGGGGACAGGGTAACACCGGGGAGCTGTTTTTT,CASSRGGQGNTGELFF
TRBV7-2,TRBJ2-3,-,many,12,TGTGCCAGCAGCCCCTCTGGAGATACGCAGTATTTT,CASSPSGDTQYF
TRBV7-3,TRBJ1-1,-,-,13,TGTGCCAGCAGCTTAGGGGGGAAGGTAGCAGCTTTCTTT,CASSLGGKVAAFF
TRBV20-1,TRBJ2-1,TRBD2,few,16,TGCAGTGCGCCCCCTCTCTCGGGACTAGGTCCTAATGAGCAGTTCTTC,CSAPPLSGLGPNEQFF
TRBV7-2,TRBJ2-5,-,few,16,TGTGCCAGCAGCTTAGTTGGGGGGATATTACAAGAGACCCAGTACTTC,CASSLVGGILQETQYF
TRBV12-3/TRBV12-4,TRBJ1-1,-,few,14,TGTGCCAGCAGGGAGGGTTTCATGAACACTGAAGCTTTCTTT,CASREGFMNTEAFF
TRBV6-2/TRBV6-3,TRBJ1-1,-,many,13,TGTGCCAGCAGTTACTCGATGGCAACTGAAGCTTTCTTT,CASSYSMATEAFF
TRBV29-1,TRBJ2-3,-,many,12,TGCAGCGTTGTGATATCCACAGATACGCAGTATTTT,CSVVISTDTQYF
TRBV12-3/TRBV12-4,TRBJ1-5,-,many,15,TGTGCCAGCAGGTCCCCAGGGGCGAGCAATCAGCCCCAGCATTTT,CASRSPGASNQPQHF
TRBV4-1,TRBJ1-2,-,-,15,TGCGCCAGCAGCCGGTCGCAGGGGATGACCTATGGCTACACCTTC,CASSRSQGMTYGYTF
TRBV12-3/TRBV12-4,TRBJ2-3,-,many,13,TGTGCCAGCAGTTTAGGAGTTTTAGATACGCAGTATTTT,CASSLGVLDTQYF
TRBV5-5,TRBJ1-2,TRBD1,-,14,TGTGCCAGCAGCTTGTTGGTGACAGGGGTTGGCTACACCTTC,CASSLLVTGVGYTF
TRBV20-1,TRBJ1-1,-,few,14,TGCAGTGCCACCCTAGCCCAAATAAACACTGAAGCTTTCTTT,CSATLAQINTEAFF
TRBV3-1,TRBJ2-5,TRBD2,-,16,TGTGCCAGCATTTCAATAGCGGGGGAGTACCAAGAGACCCAGTACTTC,CASISIAGEYQETQYF
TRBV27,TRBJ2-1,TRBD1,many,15,TGTGCCAGCGGCCTTCAGGGGGCTTGGGCGAATGAGCAGTTCTTC,CASGLQGAWANEQFF
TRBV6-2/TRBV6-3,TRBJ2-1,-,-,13,TGTGCCAGCAGTTACCCGTTCTCAGAGACCCAGTTCTTC,CASSYPFSETQFF
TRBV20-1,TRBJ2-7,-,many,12,TGCAGTGCCGGACAGTCCAAGGACGAGCAGTACTTC,CSAGQSKDEQYF
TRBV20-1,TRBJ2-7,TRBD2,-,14,TGCAGTGCCCGCAGCGGGGAGAGCTCCTACGAGCAGTACTTC,CSARSGESSYEQYF
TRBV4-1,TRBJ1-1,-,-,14,TGCGCCAGCAGCCGGACGGGGAAGAACACTGAAGCTTTCTTT,CASSRTGKNTEAFF
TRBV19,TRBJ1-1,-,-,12,TGTGCCAGTAGTATCTGGAACACTGAAGCTTTCTTT,CASSIWNTEAFF
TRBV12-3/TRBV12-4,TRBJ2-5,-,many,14,TGTGCCAGCAGTTTTGAGGAGGTTGGCGAGACCCAGTACTTC,CASSFEEVGETQYF
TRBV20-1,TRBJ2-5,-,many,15,TGCAGTGCTAAGTCGTACAGCCCCACGGCCGAGACCCAGTACTTC,CSAKSYSPTAETQYF
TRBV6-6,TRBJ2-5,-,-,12,TGTGCCAGCAGAAAGGGGGGGGAGACCCAGTACTTC,CASRKGGETQYF
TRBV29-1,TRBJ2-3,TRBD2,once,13,TGCAGCGGTTGGAGCGGGAGAACAGATACGCAGTATTTT,CSGWSGRTDTQYF
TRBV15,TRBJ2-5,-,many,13,TGTGCCACCAGCCAGGGGATTAGAGAGACCCAGTACTTC,CATSQGIRETQYF
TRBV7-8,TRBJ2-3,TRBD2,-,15,TGTGCCAGCAGCTTAGTTGAGGGTAGCGGGGATACGCAGTATTTT,CASSLVEGSGDTQYF
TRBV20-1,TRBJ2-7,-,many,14,TGCAGTGCTCTGGAACAGGGGAGGGCCTACGAGCAGTACTTC,CSALEQGRAYEQYF
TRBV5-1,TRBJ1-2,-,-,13,TGCGCCAGCAGCCACCCCGGGGCTTATGGCTACACCTTC,CASSHPGAYGYTF
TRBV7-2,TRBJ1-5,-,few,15,TGTGCCAGCAGCTTAGCTCGGCAGGGTCATCAGCCCCAGCATTTT,CASSLARQGHQPQHF
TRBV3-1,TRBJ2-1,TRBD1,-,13,TGTGCCAGCAGCTTTACAGGGGATCGGGAGCAGTTCTTC,CASSFTGDREQFF
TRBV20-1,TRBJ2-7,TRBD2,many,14,TGCAGTGCTAGAGGGGGCGGGAGATCGTACGAGCAGTACTTC,CSARGGGRSYEQYF
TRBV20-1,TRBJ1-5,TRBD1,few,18,TGCAGTGCTAGAGATAAGAGACAGGGAGACTATAGCAATCAGCCCCAGCATTTT,CSARDKRQGDYSNQPQHF
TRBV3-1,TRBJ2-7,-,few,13,TGTGCCAGCAGCCACCGCCAATCCTACGAGCAGTACTTC,CASSHRQSYEQYF
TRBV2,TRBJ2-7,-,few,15,TGTGCCAGCAGAGGGACGGTTGACTCCGCGGAGGAGCAGTACTTC,CASRGTVDSAEEQYF
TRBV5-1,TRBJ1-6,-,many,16,TGCGCCAGCAGCCAACGGAGGACGTCCTATAATTCACCCCTCCACTTT,CASSQRRTSYNSPLHF
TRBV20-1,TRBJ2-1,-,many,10,TGCAGTGCTCCGAACCCGCGTCAGTTCTTC,CSAPNPRQFF
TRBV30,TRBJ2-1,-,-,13,TGTGCCTGGAGTGTTAACCAGTACGGTGAGCAGTTCTTC,CAWSVNQYGEQFF
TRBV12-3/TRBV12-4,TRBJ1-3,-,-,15,TGTGCCAGCAGTTTCTTCGCTCCCGGCTGCTGCACCATATATTTT,CASSFFAPGCCTIYF
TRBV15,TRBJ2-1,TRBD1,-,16,TGTGCCACCAGCAGAGACTGGGGACAGTCCTACAATGAGCAGTTCTTC,CATSRDWGQSYNEQFF
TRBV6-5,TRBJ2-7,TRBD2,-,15,TGTGCCAGCAGTTACAATAGCGGGAGGGGGTACGAGCAGTACTTC,CASSYNSGRGYEQYF
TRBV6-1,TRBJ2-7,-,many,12,TGTGCCAGCAGTGAAGGTGGGAACGAGCAGTACTTC,CASSEGGNEQYF
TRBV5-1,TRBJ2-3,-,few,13,TGCGCCAGCAGCCTAGCCCTGGGGGATACGCAGTATTTT,CASSLALGDTQYF
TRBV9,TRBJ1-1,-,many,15,TGTGCCAGCAGCCTAGATGCGGGGATGAACACTGAAGCTTTCTTT,CASSLDAGMNTEAFF
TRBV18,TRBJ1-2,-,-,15,TGTGCCAGCTCACCACAGGTAGTTCCAAACTATGGCTACACCTTC,CASSPQVVPNYGYTF
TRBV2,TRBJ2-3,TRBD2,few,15,TGTGCCAGCAGGCGGCGAGCGGGGGTTACAGATACGCAGTATTTT,CASRRRAGVTDTQYF
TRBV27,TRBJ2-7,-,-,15,TGTGCCAGCAGTTTTTTGGGGGGAAAGACTTACGAGCAGTACTTC,CASSFLGGKTYEQYF